This TCR beta chain was documented in a study of human T cells and chemical hapten exposure. As for the study in general: Recorded diagnoses among the mostly female patients were alopecia areata, totalis or universalis. Findings and caveats of the study: The number of TCRs above 1 in 1000 frequency did not change after DPC sensitization.

TCRdb processed the RACE reads anew with MiXCR; each CDR3 protein has one entry. The table has approximately 84,000 distinct CDR3 sequences, around a tenth seen once. CDR3 size: 15 residues. Losses at the gene ends were 5 bases for V and 6 bases for J; bases not matched to a gene: 11. The germline V gene has CDR1 SGHTA and CDR2 FQGNSA. This clonotype was seen more than once but under ten times. Its antigen is unknown. The time point is: patch test 2, 6 weeks after DPC sensitization. This sample's treatment: therapeutic diphenylcyclopropenone sensitization with weekly scalp DPC. This chain links TRBV7-2 with TRBJ1-1; 8 nucleotides agree with TRBD1. The origin of this receptor is a man younger than 30 with alopecia areata. Some clones in this sample may be carry-over from other donors' samples. Here the sequenced sample was whole blood, taken in connection with sensitization to the hapten diphenylcyclopropenone (DPC). In DNA, the CDR3 is TGTGCCAGCAGCGCCCGGACAGGGAAAGACGCTGAAGCTTTCTTT. Residues: CASSARTGKDAEAFF.